This T cell receptor (beta chain) came from a study of blood T cells in healthy people across ages. Each sample yielded at least 5 micrograms of PBMC total RNA. Germline-derived CDR1 and CDR2 are SEHNR and FQNEAQ (reference sequence). Unmatched junction bases numbered 7, after V lost 5 bases and J lost 3 bases. This CDR3 spans 16 amino acids. Study-wide points: The study found more naive CD4+ cells and higher diversity in long-lived than aged donors. While age rose, TCR beta diversity per million T cells dropped in a roughly linear way.

Together with a sample-barcoded 5' primer, a J-beta primer mix was included in a second PCR lasting about 7 to 11 cycles. One entry per CDR3 protein results from TCRdb running MiXCR on the 5' RACE reads. The sample lists about 1,500,000 distinct CDR3 sequences, 42% occurring once. This clonotype was counted between two and nine times. The antigen is undetermined. Sequenced: blood. This TCR came from a woman aged 18-30 years in good health. The chain recombines TRBV7-9 with TRBJ2-3; 11 nucleotides align to TRBD1. CDR3 in DNA: TGTGCCAGCAGCGCCCCCGGGACAGGGGGTACAGATACGCAGTATTTT. This codes for CASSAPGTGGTDTQYF.